The text below deals with one T cell receptor beta chain. Its antigen is undetermined. Germline V lookup: CDR1 SGHVS, CDR2 FNYEAQ. V lost 1 base to trimming and J lost 7 bases, with 8 bases between them. There are 12 residues in the CDR3. Sequenced by immunoSEQ multiplex PCR; TCRdb stores in-frame clones only, minus some. The profile shows some 150,000 clones, just under 80% of them singletons. Each of the patients experienced relapse following autologous stem cell transplantation, and their brentuximab vedotin exposure differed. Relapsed/refractory classical Hodgkin lymphoma patients had complete, partial or progressive responses. The data stem from a study of PD-1 blockade in classical Hodgkin lymphoma. Study observations and caveats: Significantly greater TCR diversity emerged by C4D1 in CD4+ cells but not CD8+ cells. Diversity similar to that of newly diagnosed patients was seen at baseline in complete responders.

The source of this sequence is a human donor with classical Hodgkin lymphoma. This specimen consisted of peripheral blood mononuclear cells (PBMCs), obtained before the second cycle of nivolumab. This chain joins TRBV7-6 and TRBJ2-7; D is possibly TRBD1 (6 bases). CDR3 DNA: TGTGCCAGCAGCTTAGACAGGGATGAGCAGTACTTC. Amino acids: CASSLDRDEQYF.